This paragraph covers one T cell receptor beta chain sequence. The junction differs from germline at one of its ends, possibly a read error. These data come from a study of circulating CD8 cells and anti-PD-1 response in melanoma. Four subsets defined by PD-1 and/or TIGIT were sorted from live CD3+CD8+TCRalphabeta+ cells. TCR libraries were prepared from 15 ng of total RNA with the QIAseq Immune Repertoire TCR panel. TCRdb reprocessed the reads via MiXCR and lists one record per CDR3 protein. The repertoire holds about 540 distinct CDR3 sequences, with 7.5% as singletons. Per the germline V gene, CDR1 is KGHSY and CDR2 is FQNENV. This CDR3 comprises 14 residues.

Sequencing used CD8+ T cells from PBMCs, obtained at baseline or after one month of anti-PD-1 therapy (not recorded which). The chain uses TRBV16 and TRBJ1-1; no reliable D call. The TCR was taken from a human donor with melanoma. The CDR3 here is CASSQSVGSTEALF. The CDR3 nucleotides are TGTGCCAGCAGCCAATCGGTGGGGAGCACTGAAGCTCTCTTT. The full variable domain, completed using reference TRBV16 and TRBJ1-1, is GEEVAQTPKHLVRGEGQKAKLYCAPIKGHSYVFWYQQVLKNEFKFLISFQNENVFDETGMPKERFSAKCLPNSPCSLEIQATKLEDSAVYFCASSQSVGSTEALFGQGTRLTVV.